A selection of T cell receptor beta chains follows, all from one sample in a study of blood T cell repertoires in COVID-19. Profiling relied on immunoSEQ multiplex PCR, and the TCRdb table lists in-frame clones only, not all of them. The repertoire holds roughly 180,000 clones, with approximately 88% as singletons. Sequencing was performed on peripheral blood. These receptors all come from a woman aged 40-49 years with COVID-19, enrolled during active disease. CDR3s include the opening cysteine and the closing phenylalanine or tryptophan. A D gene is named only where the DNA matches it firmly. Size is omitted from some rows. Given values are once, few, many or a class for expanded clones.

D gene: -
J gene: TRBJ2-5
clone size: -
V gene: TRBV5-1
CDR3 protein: CASSRAAQETQYF
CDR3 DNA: TGCGCCAGCAGCCGAGCCGCGCAAGAGACCCAGTACTTC

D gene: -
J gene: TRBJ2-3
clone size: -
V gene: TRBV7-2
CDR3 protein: CASSSTDTQYF
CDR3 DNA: TGTGCCAGCAGCTCGACAGATACGCAGTATTTT

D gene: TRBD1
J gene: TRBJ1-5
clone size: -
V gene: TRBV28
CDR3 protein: CASSLTGARQPQHF
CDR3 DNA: TGTGCCAGCAGTTTAACAGGGGCTCGGCAGCCCCAGCATTTT

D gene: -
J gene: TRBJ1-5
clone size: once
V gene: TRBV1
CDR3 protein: CTSSQVVGAANQPQHF
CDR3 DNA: TGCACCAGCAGCCAAGTAGTTGGGGCGGCAAATCAGCCCCAGCATTTT

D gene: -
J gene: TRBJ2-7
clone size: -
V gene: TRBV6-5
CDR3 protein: CASSLALTYEQYF
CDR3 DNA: TGTGCCAGCAGTTTGGCCTTAACCTACGAGCAGTACTTC

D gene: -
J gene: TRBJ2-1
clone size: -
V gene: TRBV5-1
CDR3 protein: CASSFFREKYNEQFF
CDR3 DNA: TGCGCCAGCAGCTTTTTCCGGGAGAAGTACAATGAGCAGTTCTTC

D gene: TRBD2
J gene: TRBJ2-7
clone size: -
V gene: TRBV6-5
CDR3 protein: CASSRTRGPGDEQYF
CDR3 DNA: TGTGCCAGCAGCCGGACTAGGGGTCCAGGCGACGAGCAGTACTTC

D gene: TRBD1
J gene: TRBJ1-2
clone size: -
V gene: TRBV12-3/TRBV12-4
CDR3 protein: CASTQGAGGYTF
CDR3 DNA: TGTGCCAGCACGCAGGGGGCCGGGGGCTACACCTTC

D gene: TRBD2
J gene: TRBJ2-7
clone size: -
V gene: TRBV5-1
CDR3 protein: CASSLVQREGPLEQYF
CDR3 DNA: TGCGCCAGCAGCTTGGTCCAGCGGGAGGGCCCTCTGGAGCAGTACTTC

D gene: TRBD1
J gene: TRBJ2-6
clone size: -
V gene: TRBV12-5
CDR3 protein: CASGSYQGAGANVLTF
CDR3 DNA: TGTGCTAGTGGTTCCTACCAGGGGGCCGGGGCCAACGTCCTGACTTTC

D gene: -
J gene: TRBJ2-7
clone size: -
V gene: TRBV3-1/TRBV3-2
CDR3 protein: CASSQGTGPPYEQYF
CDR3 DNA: TGTGCCAGCAGCCAAGGGACTGGACCTCCCTACGAGCAGTACTTC